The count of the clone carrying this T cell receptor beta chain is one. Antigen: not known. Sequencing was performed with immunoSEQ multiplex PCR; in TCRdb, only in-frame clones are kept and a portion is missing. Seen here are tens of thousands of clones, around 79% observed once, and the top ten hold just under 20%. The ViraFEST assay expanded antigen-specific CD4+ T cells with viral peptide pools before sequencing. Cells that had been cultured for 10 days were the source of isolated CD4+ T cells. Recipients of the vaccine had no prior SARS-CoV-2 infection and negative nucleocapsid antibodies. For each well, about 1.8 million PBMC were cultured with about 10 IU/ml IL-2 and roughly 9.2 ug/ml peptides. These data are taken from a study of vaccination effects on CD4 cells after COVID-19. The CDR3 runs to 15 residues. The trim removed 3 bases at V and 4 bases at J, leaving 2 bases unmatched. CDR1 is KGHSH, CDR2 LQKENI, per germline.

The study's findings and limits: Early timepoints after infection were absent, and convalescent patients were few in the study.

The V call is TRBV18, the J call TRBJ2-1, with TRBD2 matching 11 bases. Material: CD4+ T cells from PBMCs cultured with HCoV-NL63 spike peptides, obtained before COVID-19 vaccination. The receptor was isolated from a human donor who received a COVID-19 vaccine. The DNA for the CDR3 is TGTGCCAGCTCACCCCTAGCGGGAGGATACAATGAGCAGTTCTTC. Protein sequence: CASSPLAGGYNEQFF.